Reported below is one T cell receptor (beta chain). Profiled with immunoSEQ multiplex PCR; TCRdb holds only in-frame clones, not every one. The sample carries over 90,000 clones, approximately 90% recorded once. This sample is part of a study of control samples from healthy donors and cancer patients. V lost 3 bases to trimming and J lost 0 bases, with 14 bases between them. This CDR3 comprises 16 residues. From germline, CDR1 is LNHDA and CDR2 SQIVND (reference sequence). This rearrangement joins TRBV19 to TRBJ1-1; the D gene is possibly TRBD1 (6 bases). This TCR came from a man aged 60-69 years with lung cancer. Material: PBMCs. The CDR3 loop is CASSIPEQGMNTEAFF. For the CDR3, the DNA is TGTGCCAGTAGTATCCCGGAACAGGGAATGAACACTGAAGCTTTCTTT. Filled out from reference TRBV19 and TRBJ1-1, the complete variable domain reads DGGITQSPKYLFRKEGQNVTLSCEQNLNHDAMYWYRQDPGQGLRLIYYSQIVNDFQKGDIAEGYSVSREKKESFPLTVTSAQKNPTAFYLCASSIPEQGMNTEAFFGQGTRLTVV.